Presented here are 25 T cell receptor beta chains from one specimen sequenced in a study of blood T cells in healthy people across ages. Together with a sample-barcoded 5' primer, a J-beta primer mix was included in a second PCR lasting about 7 to 11 cycles. TCRdb processed the 5' RACE reads anew with MiXCR; each CDR3 protein has one entry. Of about 640,000 distinct CDR3 sequences listed, around three fifths are singletons. The sample comprised blood. These receptors all come from a man in his sixties in good health.

This clonotype appeared a few times. The CDR3, as DNA: TGTGCCAGCAGTTTAAGGGGGGGTGATCAGCCCCAGCATTTT. Residues: CASSLRGGDQPQHF. V usage is TRBV27 and J usage is TRBJ1-5, with D perhaps TRBD1 (6 bases). Trimming removed 2 bases at V and 5 bases at J, with 10 bases between. This CDR3 is built from 14 residues. Germline V gene data show CDR1 as MNHEY and CDR2 as SMNVEV (reference sequence).

This clonotype was seen a single time. V gene TRBV5-1 combines with J gene TRBJ2-3; tentative D call: TRBD1 (6 bases). Trimming took 3 bases from V and 2 from J, leaving 10 bases between them. Germline V gene sequence: CDR1 SGHRS, CDR2 YFSETQ. The CDR3 is 14 amino acids. The CDR3 region has the DNA TGCGCCAGCAGCTACGGACAGACCACAGATACGCAGTATTTT. This codes for CASSYGQTTDTQYF.

The V and J genes are TRBV6-1 and TRBJ1-4; possibly TRBD1 for D (6 bases). In germline, CDR1 is MNHNS, CDR2 SASEGT. The germline V and J ends were trimmed by 7 bases and 5 bases, with 11 bases remaining between them. The CDR3 has 13 amino acids. CDR3 amino acids: CASKGVGNEKLFF. The CDR3 DNA reads as TGTGCCAGCAAGGGGGTCGGGAATGAAAAACTGTTTTTT.

The genes are TRBV14 and TRBJ1-6; no reliable D call. The V gene lost 1 base and the J gene lost 0 bases, with 4 bases spanning the gap. The germline gives CDR1 SGHDN, CDR2 FVKESK. CDR3 length equals 15 residues. CDR3 sequence: CASSQGSSYNSPLHF. The CDR3 DNA reads as TGTGCCAGCAGCCAAGGGAGCTCCTATAATTCACCCCTCCACTTT. Complete variable domain (other parts from reference TRBV14 and TRBJ1-6): EAGVTQFPSHSVIEKGQTVTLRCDPISGHDNLYWYRRVMGKEIKFLLHFVKESKQDESGMPNNRFLAERTGGTYSTLKVQPAELEDSGVYFCASSQGSSYNSPLHFGNGTRLTVT.

In its sample, this clonotype was seen a few times. In DNA form, the CDR3 reads TGTGCCAGCAGCTTAGTCGTGGGGACAGGGGGCTATGGCTACACCTTC. It translates to CASSLVVGTGGYGYTF. The chain carries TRBV11-2 and TRBJ1-2, with TRBD1 matching 11 bases. V dropped 1 base and J dropped 4; count of bases not matched to a gene: 5. Germline V gives CDR1 SGHAT, CDR2 FQNNGV. This CDR3 is 16 amino acids long.

The chain employs TRBV14 and TRBJ2-1; 8 bases map to TRBD1. The CDR3 is made up of 15 amino acids. CDR1 is SGHDN and CDR2 is FVKESK in the germline V gene. V shed 1 base and J 8 bases; nucleotides not matched to a gene: 7. CDR3 sequence: CASSQVQGARDEQFF. As DNA, the CDR3 is TGTGCCAGCAGCCAAGTCCAGGGGGCTAGGGATGAGCAGTTCTTC. Looking up the rest from reference TRBV14 and TRBJ2-1 gives the full variable domain: EAGVTQFPSHSVIEKGQTVTLRCDPISGHDNLYWYRRVMGKEIKFLLHFVKESKQDESGMPNNRFLAERTGGTYSTLKVQPAELEDSGVYFCASSQVQGARDEQFFGPGTRLTVL.

The chain carries TRBV18 and TRBJ1-1; 10 bases line up with TRBD1. Trimming at V came to 0 bases and at J to 3 bases, leaving 1 base not matched to a gene. The V gene's germline CDR1 is KGHSH and CDR2 LQKENI. The CDR3 spans 15 residues. The CDR3: CASSPPGQGDTEAFF. The DNA of the CDR3 is TGTGCCAGCTCACCACCCGGACAGGGGGACACTGAAGCTTTCTTT.

The genes are TRBV5-1 and TRBJ2-7; 10 bases map to TRBD1. Germline assignment: CDR1 SGHRS and CDR2 YFSETQ. V shed 4 bases, J shed 5 bases, and the junction held 9 bases outside the gene matches. The CDR3 runs to 15 residues. The CDR3 nucleotides read TGCGCCAGCAGCCTAACGGGACAGGGGCGAAACGAGCAGTACTTC. It is translated as CASSLTGQGRNEQYF.

The chain recombines TRBV27 with TRBJ2-7, with TRBD1 identical over 7 bases. The CDR3 has 16 residues. The germline V gene encodes CDR1 MNHEY and CDR2 SMNVEV (reference sequence). The V and J ends lost 2 bases and 0 bases, in that order; junction bases with no gene match: 7. DNA of the CDR3: TGTGCCAGCAGTTTACGGCTGGACAGGTCCTCCTACGAGCAGTACTTC. Protein: CASSLRLDRSSYEQYF.

This chain uses TRBV6-1 with TRBJ2-3; D gene unclear. The V gene's germline CDR1 is MNHNS and CDR2 SASEGT. The V and J ends lost 6 bases and 0 bases respectively, with 10 bases between them. The CDR3 length is 14 residues. DNA of the CDR3: TGTGCCAGCAGCGTCAACCCTAGCACAGATACGCAGTATTTT. Translating it yields CASSVNPSTDTQYF.

This clonotype was seen only a few times. This sequence joins TRBV25-1 and TRBJ2-2; D unresolved. The CDR3 totals 13 residues. With 4 bases removed from V and 3 bases from J, the gap between germline ends came to 6 bases. The V gene's germline CDR1 is MGHDK and CDR2 SYGVNS. CDR3 in amino acids: CASSGQDTGELFF. CDR3 coding DNA: TGTGCCAGCAGTGGTCAGGACACCGGGGAGCTGTTTTTT.

The chain couples TRBV7-2 to TRBJ2-5; tentative D call: TRBD2 (6 bases). Germline V gene lookup returns CDR1 SGHTA and CDR2 FQGNSA. The CDR3 is 16 amino acids. V lost 1 base and J lost 1, with 13 bases in between. The CDR3 nucleotides are TGTGCCAGCAGCTTAGGGTGGAGGGGAATCCAAGAGACCCAGTACTTC. Translation: CASSLGWRGIQETQYF.

This clonotype has only one observation. A junction end diverges from the germline sequence, so it may reflect a read error. The chain links TRBV7-9 to TRBJ1-2, with D possibly matching TRBD1 (6 bases). This CDR3 region has 14 residues. Germline V gene data show CDR1 as SEHNR and CDR2 as FQNEAQ (reference sequence). CDR3 in amino acids: CANSLNREVKDYTF. In nucleotides, the CDR3 is TGTGCCAACAGCCTAAACAGGGAGGTGAAGGACTACACCTTC.

CDR3 bases: TGTGCCAGCAGCTTAACGAGGCCAGAGGGCCGCACTGAAGCTTTCTTT. Its translation: CASSLTRPEGRTEAFF. This chain uses TRBV7-6 with TRBJ1-1; no clear D gene. The CDR3 consists of 16 residues. Trimming pared 2 bases from V and 4 bases from J, leaving 17 bases between. The germline V gene has CDR1 SGHVS and CDR2 FNYEAQ.

This chain connects TRBV2 to TRBJ2-5; tentative D call: TRBD1 (5 bases). The J call may be wrong; the DNA end is better matched by TRBJ2-7. Germline CDR1 reads SNHLY; CDR2 reads FYNNEI. This CDR3 has 11 residues. CDR3 residues: CASQGYSEQYF. CDR3 nucleotide sequence: TGTGCCAGCCAGGGATATTCCGAGCAGTACTTC.

This rearrangement joins TRBV2 to TRBJ2-2; D is unresolved. V was cut by 5 bases and J by 5 bases, with 9 bases left in between. Germline V gene lookup returns CDR1 SNHLY and CDR2 FYNNEI. The CDR3 has 13 amino acids. The CDR3 protein is CASSFLTTGELFF. CDR3 DNA: TGTGCCAGCAGTTTCCTGACGACCGGGGAGCTGTTTTTT.

The chain carries TRBV10-3 and TRBJ2-1; 14 bases align to TRBD2. Germline V gene sequence: CDR1 ENHRY, CDR2 SYGVKD. There are 16 residues in the CDR3. The J segment lost 7 bases and the V segment lost 6 bases, leaving 8 bases of the junction unmatched. CDR3 amino acids: CAISLLTSGGGNEQFF. CDR3 sequence (DNA): TGTGCCATCAGCCTATTGACTAGCGGGGGGGGAAATGAGCAGTTCTTC.

The chain recombines TRBV28 with TRBJ2-3; TRBD2 matches at 8 bases. The length of the CDR3 is 15 residues. V trimming: 6 bases; J trimming: 7 bases; junction bases outside the gene matches: 12. Germline CDR1 MDHEN, CDR2 SYDVKM. CDR3 sequence (DNA): TGTGCCAGCAGCGTGACCAGCGGGAGTACGTATACGCAGTATTTT. Protein product: CASSVTSGSTYTQYF.

J is TRBJ2-3 and V is TRBV24-1; D is tentatively TRBD1 or TRBD2 (6 bases each). The CDR3 has 14 amino acids. Germline V gene sequence: CDR1 KGHDR, CDR2 SFDVKD. V shed 12 bases and J shed 4 bases, with 19 bases lying between them. CDR3 in DNA: TGTGCCGTTGTGGGGGGCGCTGAATCAGATACGCAGTATTTT. Translating it yields CAVVGGAESDTQYF.

The genes are TRBV9 and TRBJ2-1; D possibly corresponds to TRBD1 (6 bases). V lost 3 bases, J lost 8 bases, and 18 bases lay in between. The length of the CDR3 is 15 residues. Germline-derived CDR1 and CDR2 are SGDLS and YYNGEE. The CDR3 DNA reads as TGTGCCAGCAGCGGGGCGGCACAGGGAGTTTATGAGCAGTTCTTC. It translates to CASSGAAQGVYEQFF.

This chain joins TRBV7-7 and TRBJ1-6, with 7 bases lining up with TRBD1. Germline values: CDR1 SSHAT, CDR2 FNYEAQ (reference sequence). The CDR3 contains 13 residues. CDR3 amino acids: CPVGTGANSPLHF. The CDR3 nucleotides read TGTCCCGTGGGCACAGGGGCGAATTCACCCCTCCACTTT. The variable domain in full, completed from reference TRBV7-7 and TRBJ1-6, reads GAGVSQSPRYKVTKRGQDVTLRCDPISSHATLYWYQQALGQGPEFLTYFNYEAQPDKSGLPSDRFSAERPEGSISTLTIQRTEQRDSAMYRCPVGTGANSPLHFGNGTRLTVT.

The count of this clonotype is one. The chain recombines TRBV12-3 or TRBV12-4 with TRBJ1-6; the D gene is possibly TRBD1 (6 bases). CDR3 size: 16 residues. V lost 5 bases and J 9 bases, leaving 20 bases between the germline ends. The CDR3 nucleotides are TGTGCCAGCAGTCGGGGAAGACAGGCAGGAGGTTCACCCCTCCACTTT. Translated, it gives CASSRGRQAGGSPLHF.

The chain employs TRBV20-1 and TRBJ2-3, with TRBD2 identical over 11 bases. CDR3 size: 14 residues. CDR1 is DFQATT, CDR2 SNEGSKA, per germline (reference sequence). V dropped 6 bases and J dropped 3; count of bases not matched to a gene: 5. CDR3 sequence (DNA): TGCAGTGCAACTAGCGGGGGCCGGACAGATACGCAGTATTTT. It specifies CSATSGGRTDTQYF.

V is TRBV7-9 and J is TRBJ2-5, with D hard to call. CDR1 SEHNR and CDR2 FQNEAQ come from the germline V gene (reference sequence). CDR3 length equals 15 residues. V lost 0 bases and J lost 0, with 8 bases in between. The CDR3: CASSLASGYQETQYF. Written as DNA, the CDR3 is TGTGCCAGCAGCTTAGCCTCCGGGTACCAAGAGACCCAGTACTTC.

This clonotype turned up a few times. Its ends do not fully match the called genes, so a read error is possible. J is TRBJ2-4 and V is TRBV29-1; no firm D call. The length of the CDR3 is 14 residues. The germline gives CDR1 SQVTM, CDR2 ANQGSEA. The CDR3 reads CSVQDSAAKNIQYF. The CDR3 coding sequence is TGCAGCGTTCAAGACTCCGCAGCCAAAAACATTCAGTACTTC.